This T cell receptor beta chain was sequenced during a study of shared clonotypes between healthy human individuals. About the study: Serving as donors were a couple of women and a few men, whose ages spanned 18 to 49. CD8 memory received one plate per donor, CD8 naive two, CD4 memory three and CD4 naive three.

The study's findings and limits: Rarefaction analysis demonstrated incomplete sorted-subset sequencing notwithstanding large depth.

Germline CDR1 is KGHSH and CDR2 is LQKENI. The CDR3 runs 15 residues. With 4 bases clipped from V and 2 bases from J, the junction kept 7 bases outside the gene matches. CD45RA-negative memory and CD45RA+ naive subsets were split from the CD4+ cells. For this clone: The antigen is unknown.

Method: immunoSEQ multiplex PCR; TCRdb's copy keeps in-frame clones and lacks some. Among some 2.3 million clones listed, 90% to 95% were seen once. The receptor comes from a man aged 18-30 years in good health. Some clones in this sample may be carry-over from other donors' samples. The chain uses TRBV18 and TRBJ2-7; 8 nucleotides line up with TRBD2. The sample was naive CD4+ T cells from PBMCs. Subset noted: CD45RA+ positively selected. In DNA form, the CDR3 reads TGTGCCAGCTCACGACTAGCGTCCGTTACCTACGAGCAGTACTTC. This sequence encodes CASSRLASVTYEQYF.